This T cell receptor (beta chain) was found in a study of immune cell composition in non-small cell lung cancer. Findings and limits, study-wide: Tumour TCR-beta clonality was not significantly tied to smoking pack-years. About four fifths of squamous and under 35% of adenocarcinoma cases had tumour-associated clones >0.5%. Tumour-reactive clones were not shown to match dominant in vivo tumour clones.

Normal lung was sampled as far from the tumour as possible, at least 3 cm. To note about this clone: As yet, its antigen is unknown.

Some clones are missing from TCRdb's copy, which holds only in-frame ones; the method was immunoSEQ multiplex PCR. The sample consists of more than 3,500 clones, roughly 71% of them appearing once. There are 13 residues in the CDR3. The V end lost 3 bases, the J end lost 7 bases, and 12 bases lay between the germline ends. Germline CDR1 is MNHEY and CDR2 is SVGAGI. Source material: non-adjacent lung tissue. The receptor comes from a human donor with non-small cell lung cancer. The V and J genes are TRBV6-5 and TRBJ1-2; D might be TRBD1 (6 bases). CDR3: CASSYDRRGGYTF. The DNA of the CDR3 is TGTGCCAGCAGTTATGACAGGCGAGGTGGCTACACCTTC.